The present entry profiles one T cell receptor (beta chain) with its context. Its matching antigen is unknown. The data stem from a study of T cell responses to AZD1222 COVID-19 vaccine. Study-wide context: Recipients boosted at about 4 weeks or about 12 weeks are pooled.

Study-wide findings and caveats: Spike was spanned by vaccine-associated CD4 TCRs, which were dominant at 160-218 and 743-854. Baseline seropositives among AZD1222 recipients totaled only five or six.

Germline V gene sequence: CDR1 SGHRS, CDR2 YFSETQ. V dropped 3 bases and J dropped 7; count of bases not matched to a gene: 14. This CDR3 has 16 residues. Libraries were prepared by immunoSEQ multiplex PCR; TCRdb keeps only in-frame clonotypes and omits some of them. The table includes roughly 97,000 clones, around 89% detected once. The chain couples TRBV5-1 to TRBJ1-1; 8 nucleotides line up with TRBD1. The sequence was obtained from an adult in good health. Source: peripheral blood, taken on day 0 of AZD1222 vaccination. The CDR3 here is CASSSFRDRNLNEAFF. DNA for the CDR3: TGCGCCAGCAGCTCTTTCCGGGACAGGAATCTTAATGAAGCTTTCTTT.